Following are 17 T cell receptor beta chains from one sample sequenced in a study of blood T cell repertoires in COVID-19 (dated by TCRdb to about 2020). Library creation used the immunoSEQ multiplex PCR assay. TCRdb took this table from immuneACCESS and kept in-frame rearrangements with V and J called. Such tables lack part of the clones; where checked against another copy, unresolved V genes explain under half of the gap, and the rest is unexplained. This sample comprises 85,000 to 90,000 clones, approximately 82% of them detected only once. 1.2% of the sample is taken by the ten largest. Material for sequencing was peripheral blood. These TCRs come from a woman over 75 with acute or convalescent COVID-19.

This clone was seen a few times. The chain links TRBV7-3 to TRBJ1-1; 7 positions match TRBD1. The CDR3 consists of 14 residues. Germline trimming cut 5 bases from V and 0 bases from J; bases unmatched to any gene: 3. Germline CDR1 reads SGHTA; CDR2 reads FQGTGA. The CDR3: CASSATGMNTEAFF. The CDR3 bases are TGTGCCAGCAGCGCGACAGGGATGAACACTGAAGCTTTCTTT.

The V and J genes are TRBV5-4 and TRBJ1-3; 9 bases agree with TRBD1. The V gene end was trimmed by 1 base and the J gene end by 8 bases; junction bases not matched to a gene: 10. CDR3 length: 16 residues. Germline V gene data show CDR1 as SGHNT and CDR2 as YYREEE (reference sequence). The chain's CDR3 is CASSLRRTGAVDTIYF. CDR3 DNA sequence: TGTGCCAGCAGCTTGCGGAGGACAGGGGCTGTGGACACCATATATTTT. Filled out from reference TRBV5-4 and TRBJ1-3, the complete variable domain reads ETGVTQSPTHLIKTRGQQVTLRCSSQSGHNTVSWYQQALGQGPQFIFQYYREEENGRGNFPPRFSGLQFPNYSSELNVNALELDDSALYLCASSLRRTGAVDTIYFGEGSWLTVV.

The table lists this clone with a count of one. The chain combines TRBV18 with TRBJ2-3; D perhaps matches TRBD2 (5 bases). There are 15 residues in the CDR3. Germline CDR1 KGHSH, CDR2 LQKENI. V was clipped by 3 bases and J by 7 bases, with 17 bases between them. CDR3 coding DNA: TGTGCCAGCTCACCTCCAGCGGAGCCTTCCCATACGCAGTATTTT. Amino acids: CASSPPAEPSHTQYF.

The chain uses TRBV29-1 and TRBJ2-7; a possible D gene is TRBD1 (5 bases). Per germline, CDR1 SQVTM and CDR2 ANQGSEA. The CDR3 extends over 14 amino acids. The V end was cut by 5 bases, the J end by 5 bases, with 19 bases between. As DNA, the CDR3 is TGCAGCGTTTCTTTCAGGGTCGAAGGGGACGAGCAGTACTTC. Its translation is CSVSFRVEGDEQYF.

This chain joins TRBV2 and TRBJ2-1; 7 bases map to TRBD1. Losses at the gene ends were 6 bases for V and 3 bases for J; bases not matched to a gene: 5. The CDR3 has 14 residues. Germline V gene sequence: CDR1 SNHLY, CDR2 FYNNEI. The CDR3 sequence: CASSPGTVYNEQFF. In DNA, the CDR3 is TGTGCCAGCAGCCCCGGGACAGTCTACAATGAGCAGTTCTTC.

The gene calls are TRBV9 and TRBJ2-1, with TRBD2 matching 8 bases. This CDR3 is built from 15 residues. V was clipped by 0 bases and J by 4 bases; unmatched bases: 3. Per germline, CDR1 SGDLS and CDR2 YYNGEE. CDR3 sequence reads: CASSVGSGIYNEQFF. Written as DNA, the CDR3 is TGTGCCAGCAGCGTAGGTAGCGGGATATACAATGAGCAGTTCTTC. Complete variable domain (other parts from reference TRBV9 and TRBJ2-1): DSGVTQTPKHLITATGQRVTLRCSPRSGDLSVYWYQQSLDQGLQFLIQYYNGEERAKGNILERFSAQQFPDLHSELNLSSLELGDSALYFCASSVGSGIYNEQFFGPGTRLTVL.

The chain couples TRBV19 to TRBJ2-3; 8 positions agree with TRBD2. This CDR3 comprises 14 residues. V dropped 2 bases and J dropped 6; count of bases not matched to a gene: 4. Germline V CDR1 and CDR2: LNHDA, SQIVND (reference sequence). The CDR3 spells CASSIKAGVDTQYF. The CDR3 DNA is TGTGCCAGTAGTATAAAAGCGGGAGTTGATACGCAGTATTTT.

The CDR3 reads CASSETRDRGTDEQYF. CDR3 nucleotide sequence: TGCGCCAGCAGTGAGACCCGGGACAGGGGAACGGACGAGCAGTACTTC. The chain carries TRBV10-1 and TRBJ2-7; 10 nucleotides agree with TRBD1. In germline, CDR1 is WNHNN, CDR2 SYGVQD (reference sequence). CDR3 length: 16 residues. Trimming removed 2 bases from V and 5 bases from J; junction bases left unmatched: 9.

This sequence joins TRBV7-8 and TRBJ1-5; D remains ambiguous. Germline CDR1 SGHVS, CDR2 FQNEAQ. This CDR3 is built from 15 residues. Deletions cut 1 base from V and 2 bases from J, with 9 bases between. CDR3 amino acids: CASSLGGGRNQPQHF. The CDR3 nucleotides read TGTGCCAGCAGCTTAGGGGGAGGGCGCAATCAGCCCCAGCATTTT.

V usage is TRBV6-2 or TRBV6-3 and J usage is TRBJ1-3; D is unclear. The germline V and J ends were trimmed by 2 bases and 1 base, with 9 bases remaining between them. This CDR3 is built from 15 residues. Germline lookup yields CDR1 MNHEY and CDR2 SVGEGT. The CDR3 protein is CASSYVSVSGNTIYF. The CDR3 bases are TGTGCCAGCAGTTACGTGTCAGTGTCTGGAAACACCATATATTTT.

This clone was seen more than once but under ten times. This rearrangement joins TRBV6-6 to TRBJ2-2; 9 bases map to TRBD2. Germline loops: CDR1 MNHNY, CDR2 SVGAGI (reference sequence). The CDR3 contains 16 residues. J was trimmed by 5 bases and V by 3 bases; bases with no gene match: 7. CDR3 amino acids: CASSYFGTSNTGELFF. CDR3 bases: TGTGCCAGCAGTTATTTCGGGACTAGCAATACCGGGGAGCTGTTTTTT.

The J gene is TRBJ2-5, the V gene TRBV5-1; 7 nucleotides match TRBD1. The CDR3 extends over 14 amino acids. The V gene end was trimmed by 4 bases and the J gene end by 1 base; junction bases not matched to a gene: 4. Germline values: CDR1 SGHRS, CDR2 YFSETQ. The CDR3, as DNA: TGCGCCAGCAGCGAGACAGGGTCCCAAGAGACCCAGTACTTC. Protein: CASSETGSQETQYF.

The chain joins TRBV3-1 (or the pseudogene TRBV3-2) to TRBJ1-2, with TRBD1 as a possible D gene (5 bases). V was pared by 2 bases and J by 2 bases, with 9 bases between. The CDR3 is 14 residues long. Germline V gene sequence: CDR1 LGHDT, CDR2 YNNKEL (reference sequence). This CDR3 is CASSQPQGNYGYTF. In DNA, the CDR3 is TGTGCCAGCAGCCAACCTCAGGGAAACTATGGCTACACCTTC.

The chain is built from TRBV19 and TRBJ1-4; weak D call: TRBD1 (6 bases). Trimming pared 5 bases from V and 7 bases from J, leaving 11 bases between. This CDR3 contains 13 residues. From germline, CDR1 is LNHDA and CDR2 SQIVND (reference sequence). CDR3 sequence (DNA): TGTGCCAGTAGTGGAGACAGGTCTGAAAAACTGTTTTTT. It translates to CASSGDRSEKLFF.

The rearrangement uses TRBV6-6 and TRBJ1-1; D gene uncertain. Germline CDR1 reads MNHNY; CDR2 reads SVGAGI (reference sequence). The V end lost 2 bases, the J end lost 4 bases, and 8 bases lay between the germline ends. The CDR3 has 13 residues. This CDR3 reads CASSYEEATEAFF. In DNA form, the CDR3 reads TGTGCCAGCAGTTACGAGGAGGCCACTGAAGCTTTCTTT.

The chain uses TRBV29-1 and TRBJ1-3; 7 nucleotides line up with TRBD1. There are 15 residues in the CDR3. J was trimmed by 0 bases and V by 3 bases; bases with no gene match: 5. Germline CDR1 is SQVTM and CDR2 is ANQGSEA. As DNA, the CDR3 is TGCAGCGTTGATCTAGGACAGGACTCTGGAAACACCATATATTTT. Protein sequence: CSVDLGQDSGNTIYF.

The chain is built from TRBV6-5 and TRBJ2-7; D might be TRBD2 (6 bases). With 6 bases removed from V and 7 bases from J, the gap between germline ends came to 13 bases. The CDR3 contains 12 residues. Germline CDR1 and CDR2: MNHEY and SVGAGI. DNA for the CDR3: TGTGCCAGCAGCGGGAGCGTGGAGGAGCAGTACTTC. Translated, it gives CASSGSVEEQYF.